This T cell receptor beta chain derives from a study of blood T cell repertoires in COVID-19. Study-wide background: Spain, Italy and the United States supplied samples that represented acute and convalescent COVID-19.

Per the authors' pipeline: Amplification of reference gene primers was used by the study to estimate nucleated cell counts. Assay used: immunoSEQ multiplex PCR; TCRdb lists only in-frame clones, some missing. V, J and clone size are those of that table, while D and trimming were read from the DNA. The profile shows about 240,000 clones, about 80% of them singletons. Exposed volunteers were people who met a COVID-19 case within 2 weeks before study entry. The CDR3 runs 15 residues. CDR1 is ENHRY, CDR2 SYGVKD, per germline. V shed 7 bases, J shed 0 bases, and the junction held 6 bases outside the gene matches.

Sequencing was performed on PBMCs or T cells enriched from blood (not recorded which). This chain connects TRBV10-3 to TRBJ2-3; 8 bases map to TRBD2. The receptor comes from a woman aged 40 to 50 who had been exposed to COVID-19. The chain's CDR3 is CAITRGASSTDTQYF. The CDR3, as DNA: TGTGCCATCACGCGGGGGGCCTCTAGCACAGATACGCAGTATTTT.